This paragraph covers one TCR beta chain sequence. Its specificity is unknown. This sample stems from a study of blood T cells in healthy people across ages. Study background: In model experiments, template switching was able to capture about one barcoded beta molecule for every two T cells that were present.

V dropped 6 bases and J dropped 0 bases, with 15 bases sitting between them. Per the germline V gene, CDR1 is MNHNS and CDR2 is SASEGT. This CDR3 region has 16 residues. Regarding the study as a whole: A roughly linear fall in TCR beta diversity per million T cells was seen with increasing age. The study lacked donor CMV status, which possibly confounded expanded clonotype changes.

For the second PCR, which ran for about 7 to 11 cycles, a sample-barcoded 5' primer and a J-beta primer mix were used. MiXCR, run by TCRdb on the 5' RACE reads, gives a single entry per CDR3 protein. This sample has around 1,000,000 distinct CDR3 sequences; around 27% occur once, and the top ten carry less than 0.85%. These records were also assigned to another study, of T cells of mothers and their children.

The chain couples TRBV6-1 to TRBJ1-5; D is perhaps TRBD1 (5 bases). The sample taken for sequencing was blood. This clonotype originated in a girl aged 2-10 years in good health. CDR3 region: CASRPGDPSSNQPQHF. DNA of the CDR3: TGTGCCAGCAGACCGGGGGACCCCAGTAGCAATCAGCCCCAGCATTTT.